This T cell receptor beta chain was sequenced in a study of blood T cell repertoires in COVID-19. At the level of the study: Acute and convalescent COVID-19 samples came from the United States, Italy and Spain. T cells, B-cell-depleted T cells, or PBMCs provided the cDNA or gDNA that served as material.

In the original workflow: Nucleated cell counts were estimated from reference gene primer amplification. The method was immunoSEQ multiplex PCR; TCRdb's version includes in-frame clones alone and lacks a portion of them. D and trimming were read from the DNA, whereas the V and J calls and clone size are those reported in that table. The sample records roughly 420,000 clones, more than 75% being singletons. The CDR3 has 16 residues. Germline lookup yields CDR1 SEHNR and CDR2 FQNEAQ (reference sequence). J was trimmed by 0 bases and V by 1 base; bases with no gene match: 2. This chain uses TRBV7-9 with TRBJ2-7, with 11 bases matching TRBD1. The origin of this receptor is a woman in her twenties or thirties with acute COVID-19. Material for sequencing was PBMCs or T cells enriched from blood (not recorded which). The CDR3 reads CASSLGDRGTSYEQYF. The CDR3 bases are TGTGCCAGCAGCTTAGGGGACAGGGGGACCTCCTACGAGCAGTACTTC.